The 18 T cell receptor beta chains below were found in one sample sequenced in a study of cytomegalovirus exposure and HLA in healthy donors. PCR was performed using 60 Vbeta and 13 Jbeta primers. Produced via immunoSEQ multiplex PCR; TCRdb's table is partial and in-frame only. The sample includes under 150,000 clones, about 84% of them seen just once. Sequenced: PBMCs. These receptor sequences come from a boy between 10 and 17 years old in good health and CMV-seronegative.

The rearrangement links TRBV6-1 to TRBJ1-2; 8 bases align to TRBD1. CDR1 and CDR2 (germline): MNHNS, SASEGT. V was pared by 1 base and J by 7 bases, with 2 bases of the junction left unmatched. This CDR3 contains 13 residues. CDR3: CASSEVDRAGYTF. As DNA, the CDR3 is TGTGCCAGCAGTGAAGTGGACAGGGCTGGCTACACCTTC.

J is TRBJ2-6 and V is TRBV5-4; 11 nucleotides align to TRBD1. V was clipped by 4 bases and J by 0 bases; unmatched bases: 9. CDR1 and CDR2 (germline): SGHNT, YYREEE (reference sequence). The CDR3 length is 19 residues. In nucleotides, the CDR3 is TGTGCCAGCAGCCCTACCCGGGACAGGGGGAGCTCTGGGGCCAACGTCCTGACTTTC. Amino acid sequence: CASSPTRDRGSSGANVLTF.

This clone was detected only once. The gene calls are TRBV5-6 and TRBJ2-1; 10 nucleotides agree with TRBD1. The CDR3 has 15 residues. Germline CDR1 is SGHDT and CDR2 is YYEEEE. Trimming took 4 bases from V and 9 from J; bases not matched to a gene: 10. The CDR3 DNA reads as TGTGCCAGCAGCATACCGGGACAGGGGCTAGGTGAGCAGTTCTTC. Translated, it gives CASSIPGQGLGEQFF.

The rearrangement links TRBV18 to TRBJ1-6; D is undetermined. The CDR3 covers 14 residues. CDR1 is KGHSH and CDR2 is LQKENI in the germline V gene. Trimming pared 4 bases from V and 5 bases from J, leaving 9 bases between. The CDR3 DNA follows: TGTGCCAGCTCACGGAGCAACGATAATTCACCCCTCCACTTT. It specifies CASSRSNDNSPLHF.

The V gene is TRBV30, the J gene TRBJ2-3; 7 positions match TRBD1. The CDR3 is 17 amino acids. J lost 2 bases, V lost 2 bases, and 13 bases had no gene match. Germline CDR1 reads GTSNPN; CDR2 reads SVGIG (reference sequence). CDR3 sequence reads: CAWSSETTGKATDTQYF. The CDR3 DNA is TGTGCCTGGAGTTCCGAAACGACAGGGAAGGCCACAGATACGCAGTATTTT.

The CDR3 DNA sequence: TGTGCCTGGAGTGGTACAGGGACTAGCGGTTCCACAGATACGCAGTATTTT. It yields the protein CAWSGTGTSGSTDTQYF. The V and J genes are TRBV30 and TRBJ2-3, with 11 bases aligning to TRBD2. Per the germline V gene, CDR1 is GTSNPN and CDR2 is SVGIG (reference sequence). The trim removed 1 base at V and 2 bases at J, leaving 8 bases unmatched. The CDR3 extends over 17 amino acids.

This chain links TRBV4-1 with TRBJ2-1; 7 bases map to TRBD1. Trimming removed 3 bases from V and 0 bases from J; junction bases left unmatched: 8. The germline CDR1 and CDR2 sequences are MGHRA and YSYEKL. This CDR3 region has 17 residues. CDR3 loop: CASSHIARGSSYNEQFF. CDR3 bases: TGCGCCAGCAGCCACATAGCCAGGGGGAGCTCCTACAATGAGCAGTTCTTC.

The rearrangement joins TRBV6-5 to TRBJ2-5, with TRBD1 matching over 7 bases. Looked up from germline, CDR1 is MNHEY and CDR2 is SVGAGI. With V trimmed by 1 base and J by 4 bases, 0 bases remained unmatched. This CDR3 spans 13 amino acids. This CDR3 is CASSYYRGETQYF. Written as DNA, the CDR3 is TGTGCCAGCAGTTACTACAGGGGAGAGACCCAGTACTTC.

The rearrangement links TRBV7-9 to TRBJ2-1; 11 bases line up with TRBD2. The junction had 3 bases not matched to a gene; V was cut back by 0 bases and J by 2 bases. Germline loops: CDR1 SEHNR, CDR2 FQNEAQ (reference sequence). The CDR3 spans 17 residues. The CDR3, as DNA: TGTGCCAGCAGCTTAGCGGGACTAGCGGATCCCTACAATGAGCAGTTCTTC. This codes for CASSLAGLADPYNEQFF.

The rearrangement links TRBV5-6 to TRBJ2-7, with D perhaps matching TRBD2 (6 bases). V shed 4 bases and J shed 6 bases, with 23 bases lying between them. The CDR3 totals 16 residues. Germline CDR1 is SGHDT and CDR2 is YYEEEE. The CDR3 loop is CASSQIRWGDRREQYF. CDR3 sequence (DNA): TGTGCCAGCAGCCAAATCCGGTGGGGGGACCGACGCGAGCAGTACTTC.

The chain has TRBV2 and TRBJ2-1; 9 bases line up with TRBD2. CDR1 and CDR2 from the germline V gene are SNHLY and FYNNEI. With 9 bases clipped from V and 7 bases from J, the junction kept 13 bases outside the gene matches. The length of the CDR3 is 15 residues. CDR3 in amino acids: CARISGTSNRNEQFF. In nucleotides, the CDR3 is TGTGCCAGGATTTCCGGGACTAGCAATAGGAATGAGCAGTTCTTC.

The chain is built from TRBV27 and TRBJ1-5, with 9 bases that match TRBD1. The J segment lost 1 base and the V segment lost 0 bases, leaving 4 bases of the junction unmatched. The CDR3 is 17 residues long. CDR1 MNHEY and CDR2 SMNVEV come from the germline V gene (reference sequence). The CDR3: CASSLSIGTGSNQPQHF. CDR3 coding DNA: TGTGCCAGCAGTTTATCGATAGGGACAGGGAGCAATCAGCCCCAGCATTTT.

V gene TRBV29-1 combines with J gene TRBJ2-5; no clear D gene. Trimming cost V 4 bases and J 0 bases, with 6 bases left between them. Germline-derived CDR1 and CDR2 are SQVTM and ANQGSEA. The CDR3 contains 12 residues. The CDR3 loop is CSVGRYQETQYF. CDR3 nucleotide sequence: TGCAGCGTTGGGAGATACCAAGAGACCCAGTACTTC.

The chain couples TRBV11-3 to TRBJ1-2; D gene unclear. The CDR3 sequence is 16 residues long. Germline loops: CDR1 SGHNT, CDR2 YENEEA. With 0 bases removed from V and 8 bases from J, the gap between germline ends came to 19 bases. The CDR3 DNA is TGTGCCAGCAGCTTAGATTCCCAAGTCACTACCCGGGGCTACACCTTC. The encoded protein is CASSLDSQVTTRGYTF.

The DNA for the CDR3 is TGTGCCAGCAGTCGGGACAGGGGGCTGGAGACCCAGTACTTC. Protein sequence: CASSRDRGLETQYF. The genes are TRBV6-1 and TRBJ2-5, with 12 bases fitting TRBD1. The length of the CDR3 is 14 residues. Germline CDR1 reads MNHNS; CDR2 reads SASEGT. Unmatched junction bases numbered 3, after V lost 5 bases and J lost 5 bases.

The chain combines TRBV6-5 with TRBJ2-3; D is perhaps TRBD2 (5 bases). The CDR3 runs to 15 residues. Germline V gene lookup returns CDR1 MNHEY and CDR2 SVGAGI. Trimming cost V 7 bases and J 5 bases, with 19 bases left between them. The chain's CDR3 is CASTMTPGRGDTQYF. The CDR3 DNA is TGTGCCAGCACCATGACCCCGGGAAGAGGAGATACGCAGTATTTT.

This chain joins TRBV5-4 and TRBJ1-2; possible D gene TRBD1, 5 bases. This CDR3 region has 15 residues. V was shortened by 4 bases and J by 1 base, with 14 bases between the two germline ends. Germline values: CDR1 SGHNT, CDR2 YYREEE (reference sequence). The CDR3 region has the DNA TGTGCCAGCAGCAAGGGCGTCGACAGTAACTATGGCTACACCTTC. Translation: CASSKGVDSNYGYTF.

The V and J genes are TRBV10-3 and TRBJ2-3, with D possibly being TRBD1 (6 bases). Germline V CDR1 and CDR2: ENHRY, SYGVKD. The germline V and J ends were trimmed by 7 bases and 1 base, with 15 bases remaining between them. The CDR3 loop spans 15 amino acids. CDR3 coding DNA: TGTGCCATCAAGAGTGGGCAGGGGCGCACAGATACGCAGTATTTT. It encodes CAIKSGQGRTDTQYF.